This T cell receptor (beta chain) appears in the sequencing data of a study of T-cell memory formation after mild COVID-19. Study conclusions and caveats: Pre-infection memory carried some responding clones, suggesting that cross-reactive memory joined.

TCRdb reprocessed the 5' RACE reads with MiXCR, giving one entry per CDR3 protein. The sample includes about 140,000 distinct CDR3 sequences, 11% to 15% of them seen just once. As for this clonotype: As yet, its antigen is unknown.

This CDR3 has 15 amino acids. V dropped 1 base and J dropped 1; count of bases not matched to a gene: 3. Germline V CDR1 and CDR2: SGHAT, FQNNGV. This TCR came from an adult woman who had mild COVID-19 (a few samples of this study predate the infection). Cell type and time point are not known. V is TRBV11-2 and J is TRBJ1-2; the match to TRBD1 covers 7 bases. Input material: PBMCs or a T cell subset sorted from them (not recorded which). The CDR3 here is CASSLGTGVNYGYTF. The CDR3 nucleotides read TGTGCCAGCAGCTTAGGAACAGGGGTTAACTATGGCTACACCTTC.